This T cell receptor beta chain was documented in a study of cytomegalovirus exposure and HLA in healthy donors. PCR employed 60 Vbeta and 13 Jbeta primers. Generated by immunoSEQ multiplex PCR, the TCRdb table keeps only in-frame clones and is missing some. The sample gives under 200,000 clones, 82% of which show up once; less than 1.6% is in the top ten. The CDR3 extends over 10 amino acids. CDR1 is DFQATT, CDR2 SNEGSKA, per germline (reference sequence). Overall study results and limits: A previous analysis found most TCR beta V segments productive roughly 90% or roughly 30% of the time. Presence/absence analyses treated sequencing depth as roughly uniform across donors. Relative to the approximately 630-donor mean, N-insertions were reportedly fewer in an Asian-associated ancestry cluster in a later analysis.

Of note for this clone: Its cognate antigen is unknown. A read error may produce the germline difference seen at one junction end.

The sequenced sample consisted of PBMCs. The rearrangement uses TRBV20-1 and TRBJ1-1; perhaps TRBD1 as D (6 bases). The origin of this receptor is a girl aged 10-17 years in good health and CMV-seropositive. CDR3 sequence (DNA): TGCAGTGCTTGGACAGTGGAAGGTTTCTTT. This codes for CSAWTVEGFF.